The clone carrying this T cell receptor beta chain was recorded at least ten times. Its antigen is unidentified. This entry belongs to a study of response to subunit inactivated influenza vaccine. Study outcomes and limitations: The authors suggested that every seasonal influenza vaccination recruits few new T cells.

Trimming left V 7 bases short and J 3 bases short, with 25 bases between. Germline CDR1 SGHAT, CDR2 FQNNGV. This CDR3 has 18 residues. TCRdb re-called the RT-PCR reads with MiXCR, one entry per CDR3 protein. The data contain more than 450,000 distinct CDR3 sequences, approximately 12% of them singletons. The sequence was obtained from a man over 45 who received an inactivated influenza vaccine. The J gene is TRBJ2-4, the V gene TRBV11-2, with D perhaps TRBD1 or TRBD2 (5 bases each). The input for sequencing was PBMCs from blood, taken on the day of vaccination. As DNA, the CDR3 is TGTGCCAGCACCAGGGTTAACGGGGCGCCCTTAAGCAAAAACATTCAGTACTTC. Amino acid sequence: CASTRVNGAPLSKNIQYF.